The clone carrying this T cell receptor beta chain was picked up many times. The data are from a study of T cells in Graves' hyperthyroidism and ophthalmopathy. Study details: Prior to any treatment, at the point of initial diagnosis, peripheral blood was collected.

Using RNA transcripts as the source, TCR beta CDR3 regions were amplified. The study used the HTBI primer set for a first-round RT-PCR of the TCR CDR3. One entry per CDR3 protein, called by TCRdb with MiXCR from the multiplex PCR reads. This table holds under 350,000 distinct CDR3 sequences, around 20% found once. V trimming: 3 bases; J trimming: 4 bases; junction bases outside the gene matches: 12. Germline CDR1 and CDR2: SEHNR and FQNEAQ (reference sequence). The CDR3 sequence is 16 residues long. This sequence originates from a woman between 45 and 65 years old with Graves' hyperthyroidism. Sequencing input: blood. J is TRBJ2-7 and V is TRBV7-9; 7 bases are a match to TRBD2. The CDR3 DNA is TGTGCCAGCAGCTTTTCGGGAGGCCAGGCCTCATACGAGCAGTACTTC. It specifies CASSFSGGQASYEQYF.